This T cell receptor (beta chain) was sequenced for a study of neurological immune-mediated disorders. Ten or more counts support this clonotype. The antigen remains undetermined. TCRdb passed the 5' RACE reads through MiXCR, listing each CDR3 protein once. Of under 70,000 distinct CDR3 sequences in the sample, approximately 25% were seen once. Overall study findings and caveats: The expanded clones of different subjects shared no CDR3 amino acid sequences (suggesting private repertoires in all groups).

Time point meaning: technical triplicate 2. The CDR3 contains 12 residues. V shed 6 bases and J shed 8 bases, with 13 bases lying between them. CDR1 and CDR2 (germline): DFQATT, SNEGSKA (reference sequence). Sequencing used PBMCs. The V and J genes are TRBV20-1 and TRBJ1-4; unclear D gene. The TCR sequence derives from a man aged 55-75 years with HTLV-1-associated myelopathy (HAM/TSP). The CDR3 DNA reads TGCAGTGCCCTTACCCGAGGGGAAAAACTGTTTTTT. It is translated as CSALTRGEKLFF.